The 9 T cell receptor beta chains in this list originate from one sample, sequenced in a study of T cell changes during pregnancy in multiple sclerosis. Measured with immunoSEQ multiplex PCR; TCRdb has only the in-frame clones, and not every one. The repertoire holds 100,000 or so clones, with about 89% as singletons. The sample in question was peripheral blood, obtained after pregnancy. All receptors come from a female donor with multiple sclerosis, enrolled in a pregnancy study.

The genes are TRBV19 and TRBJ2-3; TRBD2 might be the D (6 bases). The CDR3 extends over 16 amino acids. Germline loops: CDR1 LNHDA, CDR2 SQIVND (reference sequence). Deletions cut 6 bases from V and 1 base from J, with 17 bases between. In DNA, the CDR3 is TGTGCCAGTAGCTTTGGGGGGAGTACCGGCACAGATACGCAGTATTTT. Translating gives CASSFGGSTGTDTQYF.

The J gene is TRBJ1-2, the V gene TRBV30; 11 nucleotides agree with TRBD1. The germline CDR1 and CDR2 sequences are GTSNPN and SVGIG (reference sequence). The CDR3 consists of 16 residues. Germline trimming cut 0 bases from V and 2 bases from J; bases unmatched to any gene: 5. The CDR3 region has the DNA TGTGCCTGGAGTGTTGCGGGGGACAGGGGGAACTATGGCTACACCTTC. It is translated as CAWSVAGDRGNYGYTF.

The chain recombines TRBV19 with TRBJ1-4; D is ambiguous. This CDR3 spans 12 amino acids. Germline V gene lookup returns CDR1 LNHDA and CDR2 SQIVND (reference sequence). V was trimmed by 6 bases and J by 7 bases, leaving 9 bases between them. The chain's CDR3 is CASSGGREKLFF. As DNA, the CDR3 is TGTGCCAGTAGCGGAGGTCGTGAAAAACTGTTTTTT.

This clone was observed a single time. V gene TRBV9 combines with J gene TRBJ2-3; 8 nucleotides match TRBD2. Germline values: CDR1 SGDLS, CDR2 YYNGEE. V lost 0 bases, J lost 0 bases, and 3 bases stayed unmatched. This CDR3 is 16 amino acids long. The CDR3 here is CASSVAGGGSTDTQYF. DNA of the CDR3: TGTGCCAGCAGCGTAGCTGGCGGGGGGAGCACAGATACGCAGTATTTT.

The rearrangement uses TRBV4-2 and TRBJ1-1; D gene uncertain. CDR1 is LGHNA, CDR2 YNFKEQ, per germline. This CDR3 comprises 13 residues. Trimming pared 2 bases from V and 8 bases from J, leaving 12 bases between. The CDR3 is CASSQTTGSEAFF. DNA of the CDR3: TGTGCCAGCAGCCAAACCACGGGGTCAGAAGCTTTCTTT.

This clone has a handful of counts. The chain is built from TRBV5-4 and TRBJ2-2; D perhaps matches TRBD1 (5 bases). CDR1 and CDR2 from the germline V gene are SGHNT and YYREEE (reference sequence). V was trimmed by 0 bases and J by 4 bases, leaving 13 bases between them. The CDR3 sequence is 16 residues long. CDR3 amino acids: CASSLGSQGSTGELFF. DNA for the CDR3: TGTGCCAGCAGCTTGGGAAGTCAGGGTTCCACCGGGGAGCTGTTTTTT.

The chain couples TRBV7-6 to TRBJ2-7; D is perhaps TRBD2 (7 bases). This CDR3 region has 16 residues. Trimming stripped 5 bases from V and 1 base from J, with 18 bases between. Germline V gene sequence: CDR1 SGHVS, CDR2 FNYEAQ. CDR3 nucleotides: TGTGCCAGCAGCCCAGGGGTTGCGGGGGCGTCCTACGAGCAGTACTTC. Protein sequence: CASSPGVAGASYEQYF.

This rearrangement joins TRBV27 to TRBJ1-2, with D maybe TRBD1 (5 bases). This CDR3 region has 16 residues. Germline CDR1 is MNHEY and CDR2 is SMNVEV (reference sequence). The germline V and J ends were trimmed by 6 bases and 2 bases, with 19 bases remaining between them. CDR3 amino acids: CASRPTLEGLNYGYTF. The CDR3 DNA is TGTGCCAGCAGGCCAACTTTGGAGGGGCTCAACTATGGCTACACCTTC.

The rearrangement uses TRBV13 and TRBJ1-1, with D tentatively TRBD1 (6 bases). The CDR3 consists of 14 residues. From germline, CDR1 is PRHDT and CDR2 FYEKMQ (reference sequence). The V and J ends lost 6 bases and 1 base respectively, with 12 bases between them. DNA of the CDR3: TGTGCCAGCAGTCACGACAGGCCGAACACTGAAGCTTTCTTT. It translates to CASSHDRPNTEAFF.